Given below is one TCR beta chain in context. The sample originates from a study of blood T cell repertoires in COVID-19. TCRdb's table, derived via immunoSEQ multiplex PCR, lists solely in-frame clones and lacks some. The sample carries about 210,000 clones, 75% to 85% recorded once. Germline V gives CDR1 SGHNT, CDR2 YYREEE (reference sequence). V lost 0 bases, J lost 8 bases, and 5 bases lay in between. CDR3 length equals 12 residues. The rearrangement links TRBV5-4 to TRBJ1-4; no reliable D call. The specimen sequenced was peripheral blood. The receptor was derived from a woman in her seventies with COVID-19, enrolled during active disease. Here the CDR3 DNA reads TGTGCCAGCAGCTTGGTGGGCGAAAAACTGTTTTTT. Residues: CASSLVGEKLFF.